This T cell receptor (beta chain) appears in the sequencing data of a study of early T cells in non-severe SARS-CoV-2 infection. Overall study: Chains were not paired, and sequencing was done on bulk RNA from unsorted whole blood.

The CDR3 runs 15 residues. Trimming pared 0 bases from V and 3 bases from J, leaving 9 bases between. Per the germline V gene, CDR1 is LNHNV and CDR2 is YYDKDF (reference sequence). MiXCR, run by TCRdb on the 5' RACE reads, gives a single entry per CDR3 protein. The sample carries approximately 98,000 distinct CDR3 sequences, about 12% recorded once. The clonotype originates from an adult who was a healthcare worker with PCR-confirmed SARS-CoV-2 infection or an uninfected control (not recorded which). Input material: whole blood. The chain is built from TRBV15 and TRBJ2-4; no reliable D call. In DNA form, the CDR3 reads TGTGCCACCAGCAGAGATCCCAATGGCAAAAACATTCAGTACTTC. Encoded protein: CATSRDPNGKNIQYF.